The 13 T cell receptor beta chains listed next were all sequenced from one sample in a study of human T cells and chemical hapten exposure (dated by TCRdb to about 2021). Interpreted using the paper, the time point label stands for: patch test 3, about 24 weeks after DPC sensitization. Per the publication, the treatment or condition label means: therapeutic diphenylcyclopropenone sensitization with weekly scalp DPC. Library method: RACE. The instrument was a NextSeq 500. Starting from the raw public reads, TCRdb applied fastp trimming at Q25, assembled clones with MiXCR and retained in-frame beta chains. Each CDR3 protein appears once, grouped with its most common genes and DNA. The sample includes 80,000 to 100,000 distinct CDR3 sequences, with 27% observed a single time. In total, the top ten clones hold 10% of the sample. The sample consisted of whole blood, taken in connection with sensitization to the hapten diphenylcyclopropenone (DPC). These receptors all stem from a middle-aged man with alopecia areata. Some clones in this sample may be carry-over from other donors' samples.

The CDR3 protein is CASSLVYEQYF. CDR3 DNA sequence: TGTGCCAGCAGTTTGGTTTACGAGCAGTACTTC. V is TRBV12-3 or TRBV12-4 and J is TRBJ2-7; D is unclear. V was shortened by 3 bases and J by 4 bases, with 4 bases between the two germline ends. There are 11 residues in the CDR3.

V usage is TRBV5-1 and J usage is TRBJ1-5; D may be TRBD1 (6 bases). The CDR3 spans 14 residues. Germline V gene data show CDR1 as SGHRS and CDR2 as YFSETQ. V shed 0 bases and J shed 4 bases, with 8 bases lying between them. CDR3 DNA sequence: TGCGCCAGCAGCTTGGGGACAGATAATCAGCCCCAGCATTTT. Amino acids: CASSLGTDNQPQHF.

This clonotype appeared a few times. The CDR3 DNA reads TGTGCCAGCAGAGAGAGCCACAGGGATCCTGAGCAGTTCTTC. As protein: CASRESHRDPEQFF. V usage is TRBV12-3 or TRBV12-4 and J usage is TRBJ2-1; D may be TRBD1 (6 bases). Deletions cut 6 bases from V and 9 bases from J, with 18 bases between. This CDR3 has 14 amino acids.

The chain couples TRBV15 to TRBJ2-2, with 12 bases lining up with TRBD2. V lost 5 bases, J lost 1 base, and 8 bases stayed unmatched. This CDR3 is 18 amino acids long. Germline assignment: CDR1 LNHNV and CDR2 YYDKDF (reference sequence). CDR3 in DNA: TGTGCCACCAGCCCTCGGACTAGCGGGGACCAGAACACCGGGGAGCTGTTTTTT. Translated: CATSPRTSGDQNTGELFF.

In its sample, this clonotype was seen a few times. The chain links TRBV12-3 or TRBV12-4 to TRBJ2-7; no definite D call. V gave up 3 bases and J gave up 5 bases, with 11 bases separating them. This CDR3 region has 13 residues. The CDR3 spells CASSFETTNEQYF. The CDR3 nucleotides read TGTGCCAGCAGTTTTGAGACCACAAACGAGCAGTACTTC.

This clonotype came up a few times. V usage is TRBV20-1 and J usage is TRBJ1-2; D possibly corresponds to TRBD1 (5 bases). Trimming removed 3 bases at V and 6 bases at J, with 14 bases between. Germline V gene lookup returns CDR1 DFQATT and CDR2 SNEGSKA (reference sequence). The CDR3 runs to 13 residues. CDR3 sequence (DNA): TGCAGTGCTAGCCCGCAAAGGGGTAATGGCTACACCTTC. Translated, it gives CSASPQRGNGYTF.

The genes are TRBV7-9 and TRBJ2-7; 7 bases are shared with TRBD1. Looked up from germline, CDR1 is SEHNR and CDR2 is FQNEAQ (reference sequence). Trimming at V came to 5 bases and at J to 3 bases, leaving 4 bases not matched to a gene. The CDR3 loop spans 13 amino acids. The DNA for the CDR3 is TGTGCCAGCAGCCGGGGACAGATCTACGAGCAGTACTTC. Its translation is CASSRGQIYEQYF. The whole variable domain, remainder taken from reference TRBV7-9 and TRBJ2-7, is DTGVSQNPRHKITKRGQNVTFRCDPISEHNRLYWYRQTLGQGPEFLTYFQNEAQLEKSRLLSDRFSAERPKGSFSTLEIQRTEQGDSAMYLCASSRGQIYEQYFGPGTRLTVT.

The chain employs TRBV12-3 or TRBV12-4 and TRBJ1-1; 8 bases line up with TRBD1. J was trimmed by 2 bases and V by 5 bases; bases with no gene match: 13. The CDR3 has 17 amino acids. The CDR3, as DNA: TGTGCCAGCAGTACTAGACAGGGGCCGGGTGTTAACACTGAAGCTTTCTTT. Encoded protein: CASSTRQGPGVNTEAFF.

This chain uses TRBV24-1 with TRBJ1-5; possible D gene TRBD1, 5 bases. Trimming pared 4 bases from V and 4 bases from J, leaving 10 bases between. From germline, CDR1 is KGHDR and CDR2 SFDVKD. This CDR3 contains 14 residues. The CDR3 sequence: CATSELDSNQPQHF. DNA for the CDR3: TGTGCCACCAGTGAACTCGACAGTAATCAGCCCCAGCATTTT.

The chain's CDR3 is CSVPGGRAKADTQYF. The CDR3 bases are TGCAGCGTCCCAGGTGGGAGGGCCAAGGCAGATACGCAGTATTTT. The chain has TRBV29-1 and TRBJ2-3; TRBD2 aligns across 7 bases. The V gene's germline CDR1 is SQVTM and CDR2 ANQGSEA. The junction had 13 bases not matched to a gene; V was cut back by 6 bases and J by 4 bases. The CDR3 extends over 15 amino acids.

The rearrangement joins TRBV7-2 to TRBJ2-5, with a possible D match to TRBD2 (6 bases). The CDR3 is 15 residues long. Germline V gene data show CDR1 as SGHTA and CDR2 as FQGNSA. The V and J ends lost 0 bases and 5 bases respectively, with 13 bases between them. The CDR3 DNA reads as TGTGCCAGCAGCTTAGCGGGGAGGAACTACGAGACCCAGTACTTC. This gives the protein CASSLAGRNYETQYF.

This rearrangement joins TRBV2 to TRBJ2-5; 9 nucleotides line up with TRBD2. The CDR3 has 17 residues. Germline trimming cut 3 bases from V and 1 base from J; bases unmatched to any gene: 9. Germline V gene lookup returns CDR1 SNHLY and CDR2 FYNNEI. The CDR3 region has the DNA TGTGCCAGCAGTGAGGAAGGGAGCGGGGGGACCCAAGAGACCCAGTACTTC. Its protein is CASSEEGSGGTQETQYF.

This clonotype was observed a handful of times. The rearrangement uses TRBV12-3 or TRBV12-4 and TRBJ2-3; the match to TRBD1 covers 7 bases. J lost 2 bases, V lost 4 bases, and 6 bases had no gene match. CDR3 length equals 15 residues. CDR3 bases: TGTGCCAGCAGTTCCACGGGACAGTTCACAGATACGCAGTATTTT. It encodes CASSSTGQFTDTQYF.